The present T cell receptor (beta chain) was sequenced within a study of cytomegalovirus exposure and HLA in healthy donors. The wider study: The Caucasian-associated ancestry cluster contained approximately 81% of the 398 genotyped donors. Study results and limitations: As a later analysis revealed, the rate of TCR association differed by HLA locus, with DRB1 most and HLA-C fewest. Cytomegalovirus status, reportedly, was diagnosed with high specificity and sensitivity by the classifier. When a later analysis was performed, an Asian-associated ancestry cluster reportedly had fewer N-insertions than the approximately 690-donor mean.

Germline V gene lookup returns CDR1 SNHLY and CDR2 FYNNEI. This CDR3 is 15 amino acids long. V lost 3 bases to trimming and J lost 8 bases, with 14 bases between them. This clone was found a few times. The antigen remains undetermined. Amplification used 60 Vbeta primers and 13 Jbeta primers. This table comes from immunoSEQ multiplex PCR, and its TCRdb copy is limited to in-frame clones, with some not included. The data contain around 120,000 clones, about 75% of them seen just once; the ten biggest clones take up around 28%. The V and J genes are TRBV2 and TRBJ1-6; no firm D call. The specimen was PBMCs. The TCR sequence derives from a man aged 55 to 70 in good health and CMV-seropositive. CDR3 protein: CASSELEPRYSPLHF. The DNA of the CDR3 is TGTGCCAGCAGTGAGTTGGAGCCGCGGTATTCACCCCTCCACTTT.